The rows below give T cell receptor beta chains drawn from one sample of a study of T cells in Graves' hyperthyroidism and ophthalmopathy. TCRdb recomputed calls from the multiplex PCR reads with MiXCR, one row per CDR3 protein. The sample has around 600,000 distinct CDR3 sequences, about 14% seen once. Sequences were obtained from blood. The source of these receptors is a woman aged 45-65 years with Graves' ophthalmopathy. Each CDR3 is given with its conserved first and last residue. Each record gives: D gene, J gene, clone size, V gene, CDR3 protein, CDR3 DNA. The D gene is left open where the match is weak. Clone size is not always given. Where it is, it says once, few, many or a class for expanded clones.

>TRBD1|TRBJ2-5|many|TRBV27
CASRVLDRGRLQETQYF
TGTGCCAGCAGGGTACTTGACAGGGGGCGTCTCCAAGAGACCCAGTACTTC
>.|TRBJ2-4|.|TRBV29-1
CSARTVGDKNIQYF
TGCAGCGCCCGGACTGTGGGGGACAAAAACATTCAGTACTTC
>TRBD2|TRBJ2-7|many|TRBV15
CATSRDWASGSIYEQYF
TGTGCCACCAGCAGAGATTGGGCTAGCGGGAGTATATACGAGCAGTACTTC
>.|TRBJ2-6|.|TRBV18
CASSPPGGPSGANVLTF
TGTGCCAGCTCACCACCGGGAGGTCCCTCTGGGGCCAACGTCCTGACTTTC
>.|TRBJ1-6|many|TRBV20-1
CSVERGISPLHF
TGCAGTGTTGAGAGGGGCATTTCACCCCTCCACTTT
>.|TRBJ1-4|.|TRBV12-5
CASGLVLSEKLLF
TGTGCTAGTGGTTTGGTACTGTCGGAAAAACTGCTTTTT
>.|TRBJ1-6|many|TRBV20-1
CSARDFSSYNSPLHF
TGCAGTGCTAGAGATTTTAGCTCCTATAATTCACCCCTCCACTTT
>.|TRBJ2-2|many|TRBV6-1
CASSEVFRKWPNTGELFF
TGTGCCAGCAGTGAAGTGTTTCGTAAGTGGCCGAACACCGGGGAGCTGTTTTTT
>.|TRBJ2-7|.|TRBV30
CASLAGTDYEQYF
TGTGCCTCGCTAGCTGGGACGGACTACGAGCAGTACTTC
>.|TRBJ1-2|.|TRBV29-1
CSVEEIQTFYGYTF
TGCAGCGTTGAAGAAATTCAAACCTTCTATGGCTACACCTTC
>TRBD1|TRBJ2-3|few|TRBV3-1
CASSQEQGGTDTQYF
TGTGCCAGCAGCCAAGAGCAGGGGGGCACAGATACGCAGTATTTT
>TRBD2|TRBJ2-2|few|TRBV6-5
CASNLLAETTGELFF
TGTGCCAGCAACTTACTAGCGGAGACTACCGGGGAGCTGTTTTTT
>.|TRBJ2-7|.|TRBV19
CASSINAVRSEQYF
TGTGCCAGTAGTATTAATGCGGTAAGAAGCGAGCAGTACTTC
>.|TRBJ1-2|many|TRBV30
CAWSLRGGTLGNYGYTF
TGTGCCTGGAGTCTTCGCGGGGGTACGTTAGGGAACTATGGCTACACCTTC
>.|TRBJ1-5|.|TRBV5-1
CASSLDQGSNQPQHF
TGCGCCAGCAGCTTGGATCAGGGCTCAAATCAGCCCCAGCATTTT
>TRBD2|TRBJ2-7|few|TRBV10-1
CASRRLADYEQYF
TGCGCCAGCAGACGACTAGCTGACTACGAGCAGTACTTC
>.|TRBJ2-7|few|TRBV12-3/TRBV12-4
CASSLNALYEQYF
TGTGCCAGCAGTTTAAATGCCCTCTACGAGCAGTACTTC
>TRBD1|TRBJ1-1|many|TRBV20-1
CSARAVTTGDEAFF
TGCAGTGCTAGAGCCGTTACGACAGGGGATGAAGCTTTCTTT
>TRBD1|TRBJ2-7|few|TRBV3-1
CASSLLTGELVYEQYF
TGTGCCAGCAGCCTTTTGACAGGGGAATTAGTCTACGAGCAGTACTTC
>TRBD2|TRBJ2-1|many|TRBV20-1
CSANTGTSLNEQFF
TGCAGTGCTAACACCGGGACTAGTTTGAATGAGCAGTTCTTC
>.|TRBJ1-3|few|TRBV6-2/TRBV6-3
CASRSRGRLAGNTIYF
TGTGCCAGCAGAAGCCGGGGGCGGTTAGCTGGAAACACCATATATTTT
>TRBD1|TRBJ1-2|many|TRBV6-1
CASRPGTGGRGNYGYTF
TGTGCCAGCAGACCCGGGACAGGGGGAAGGGGTAACTATGGCTACACCTTC